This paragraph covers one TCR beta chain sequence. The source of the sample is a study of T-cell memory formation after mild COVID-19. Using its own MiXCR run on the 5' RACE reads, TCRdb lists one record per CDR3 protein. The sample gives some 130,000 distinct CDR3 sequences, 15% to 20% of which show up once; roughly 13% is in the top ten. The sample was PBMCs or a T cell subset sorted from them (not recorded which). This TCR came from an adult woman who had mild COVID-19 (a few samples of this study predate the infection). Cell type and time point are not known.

CDR3 loop: CASSQDPHWKLFF. The CDR3 DNA sequence: TGCGCCAGCAGCCAAGATCCCCACTGGAAACTGTTTTTT. The chain has TRBV4-1 and TRBJ1-4; D call uncertain. CDR3 size: 13 residues. Trimming removed 0 bases from V and 11 bases from J, with 10 bases in between. Per germline, CDR1 MGHRA and CDR2 YSYEKL.